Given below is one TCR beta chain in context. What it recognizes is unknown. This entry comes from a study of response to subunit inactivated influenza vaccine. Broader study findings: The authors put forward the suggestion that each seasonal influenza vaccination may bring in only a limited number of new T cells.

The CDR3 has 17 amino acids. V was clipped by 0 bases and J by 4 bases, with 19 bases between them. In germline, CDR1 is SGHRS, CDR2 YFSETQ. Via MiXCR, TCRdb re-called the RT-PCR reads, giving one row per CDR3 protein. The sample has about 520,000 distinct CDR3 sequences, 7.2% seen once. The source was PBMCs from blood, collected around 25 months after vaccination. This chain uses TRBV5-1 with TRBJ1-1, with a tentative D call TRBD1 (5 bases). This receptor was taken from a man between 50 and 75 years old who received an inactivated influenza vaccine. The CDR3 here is CASSLGSRAGLVTEAFF. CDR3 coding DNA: TGCGCCAGCAGCTTGGGATCTCGGGCAGGGCTCGTCACTGAAGCTTTCTTT.